These T cell receptor beta chains were read from a single sample in a study of radiotherapy plus CTLA-4 blockade in lung cancer. Only in-frame clones appear in the TCRdb table, and some are missing; sequencing was by immunoSEQ multiplex PCR. The data contain 40,000 to 50,000 clones, about 70% of them seen just once; the ten biggest clones take up just over 9.5%. The sequencing used peripheral blood, collected from a patient treated with radiotherapy plus ipilimumab. The receptors were sampled from a human donor with non-small cell lung cancer who had stable disease on radiotherapy plus ipilimumab. Both conserved end residues are part of each CDR3. A D gene is named only where the DNA matches it firmly.

TRBV6-1	TRBJ2-1	TRBD1	CASETQGAFYNEQFF
TRBV6-6	TRBJ1-1	NA	CASSYSGGSEAFF
TRBV6-5	TRBJ1-1	NA	CASSKGENRAFF
TRBV10-2	TRBJ1-5	TRBD1	CASSESYVNRGRLVSNQPQHF
TRBV6-1	TRBJ2-5	NA	CASTSHQGTETQYF
TRBV11-2	TRBJ2-7	TRBD1	CASSLDWWDRDSYEQYF
TRBV27	TRBJ2-7	TRBD1	CASSLPRTGKDEYF
TRBV5-8	TRBJ2-5	TRBD1	CASSSGRGGRETQYF
TRBV7-3	TRBJ1-6	NA	CASSVEGRGNSPLHF
TRBV7-9	TRBJ2-7	TRBD2	CASSLSGVEQYF
TRBV7-8	TRBJ2-3	NA	CASSLGPGTDTQYF
TRBV2	TRBJ2-1	NA	CASSPGGAGRNNEQFF
TRBV6-1	TRBJ1-6	TRBD1	CASSEGQGYRNSPLHF
TRBV10-2	TRBJ2-3	NA	CASASSDTQYF
TRBV30	TRBJ2-5	TRBD2	CAWSRSLAGGAETQYF
TRBV23-1	TRBJ2-1	TRBD1	CASSQSSQGACDNEQFF
TRBV13	TRBJ2-3	TRBD2	CASSLRLAGGPDTQYF
TRBV27	TRBJ2-3	NA	CASRRVASTDTQYF
TRBV10-3	TRBJ1-5	TRBD1	CAIRGQAGGAQHF
TRBV6-5	TRBJ2-5	TRBD2	CASSYGSGGGRETQYF